Listed here are 30 T cell receptor beta chains from one sample, sequenced in a study of human T cells and chemical hapten exposure. TCRdb passed the RACE reads through MiXCR, listing each CDR3 protein once. The sample has some 98,000 distinct CDR3 sequences, 10% to 13% seen once. Time point reported: pre-sensitization, week 0. Treatment here: therapeutic diphenylcyclopropenone sensitization with weekly scalp DPC. Sequenced here: whole blood, sampled in connection with sensitization to the hapten diphenylcyclopropenone (DPC). These TCRs come from a woman aged 60 to 75 with alopecia areata. Some clones in this sample may be carry-over from other donors' samples.

The chain recombines TRBV19 with TRBJ1-2; 12 positions match TRBD1. The CDR3 consists of 17 residues. The V gene end was trimmed by 6 bases and the J gene end by 3 bases; junction bases not matched to a gene: 11. Germline CDR1 is LNHDA and CDR2 is SQIVND (reference sequence). The CDR3 sequence is CASRSGTGGAYYYGYTF. In nucleotides, the CDR3 is TGTGCCAGTAGGTCAGGGACAGGGGGCGCCTACTACTATGGCTACACCTTC.

Ten or more counts support this clonotype. The chain carries TRBV9 and TRBJ1-1, with TRBD1 as a possible D gene (5 bases). Deletions cut 0 bases from V and 1 base from J, with 13 bases between. The CDR3 is 16 residues long. Germline CDR1 and CDR2: SGDLS and YYNGEE. DNA for the CDR3: TGTGCCAGCAGCGTAGAGACAGCTTCCGAGAACACTGAAGCTTTCTTT. Translated, it gives CASSVETASENTEAFF.

This clonotype was picked up many times. The rearrangement links TRBV27 to TRBJ1-5, with 10 bases lining up with TRBD1. V lost 0 bases, J lost 7 bases, and 3 bases stayed unmatched. CDR1 and CDR2 from the germline V gene are MNHEY and SMNVEV (reference sequence). This CDR3 spans 15 amino acids. CDR3 sequence reads: CASSLSGTGEQPQHF. The CDR3 DNA sequence: TGTGCCAGCAGTTTATCGGGGACAGGGGAACAGCCCCAGCATTTT.

This clonotype was counted ten times or more. The V gene is TRBV29-1, the J gene TRBJ2-2, with a tentative D call TRBD2 (5 bases). Germline loops: CDR1 SQVTM, CDR2 ANQGSEA. This CDR3 is built from 13 residues. V was pared by 6 bases and J by 6 bases, with 14 bases between. CDR3: CSVIHDYSGELFF. CDR3 bases: TGCAGCGTCATTCATGACTATTCCGGGGAGCTGTTTTTT.

The CDR3 DNA reads TGTGCCAGCAGCCCTACGCATAGCACAGATACGCAGTATTTT. This sequence encodes CASSPTHSTDTQYF. V and J are TRBV9 and TRBJ2-3; no reliable D call. Trimming stripped 4 bases from V and 0 bases from J, with 9 bases between. Germline V gene lookup returns CDR1 SGDLS and CDR2 YYNGEE. The CDR3 sequence is 14 residues long.

This clonotype was seen ten or more times. J is TRBJ1-6 and V is TRBV6-5; 8 bases map to TRBD1. Germline loops: CDR1 MNHEY, CDR2 SVGAGI. The CDR3 runs 16 residues. The junction had 6 bases not matched to a gene; V was cut back by 4 bases and J by 4 bases. The chain's CDR3 is CASSSPRTGYNSPLHF. In nucleotides, the CDR3 is TGTGCCAGCAGTTCCCCCCGGACAGGGTATAATTCACCCCTCCACTTT.

This clonotype was found many times. V and J are TRBV7-2 and TRBJ2-3, with TRBD2 identical over 9 bases. The germline gives CDR1 SGHTA, CDR2 FQGNSA. The CDR3 covers 15 residues. Trimming took 5 bases from V and 1 from J; bases not matched to a gene: 4. The CDR3: CASSRGGGGTDTQYF. The CDR3 DNA is TGTGCCAGCAGCCGAGGCGGGGGGGGCACAGATACGCAGTATTTT.

This clonotype was picked up many times. The V call is TRBV20-1, the J call TRBJ2-5; D is perhaps TRBD1 (5 bases). V was clipped by 4 bases and J by 2 bases, with 11 bases between them. The CDR3 has 13 residues. Germline CDR1 reads DFQATT; CDR2 reads SNEGSKA (reference sequence). The CDR3 loop reads CSAITGAQETQYF. CDR3 coding DNA: TGCAGTGCTATCACTGGGGCGCAAGAGACCCAGTACTTC.

The DNA for the CDR3 is TGCAGCGTCCGACAGGGGGATGCCTACGAGCAGTACTTC. Its protein product is CSVRQGDAYEQYF. The V call is TRBV29-1, the J call TRBJ2-7; 9 bases are shared with TRBD1. Germline CDR1 reads SQVTM; CDR2 reads ANQGSEA. V was pared by 6 bases and J by 2 bases, with 5 bases of the junction left unmatched. The CDR3 has 13 residues.

This clonotype has a count of ten or more. The chain is built from TRBV5-1 and TRBJ2-3; 11 nucleotides match TRBD1. The CDR3 loop spans 14 amino acids. Germline values: CDR1 SGHRS, CDR2 YFSETQ. V was clipped by 7 bases and J by 2 bases; unmatched bases: 3. CDR3 coding DNA: TGCGCCAGCGGACAGGGGGCCTTCACAGATACGCAGTATTTT. Translating it yields CASGQGAFTDTQYF.

The chain couples TRBV7-2 to TRBJ1-6, with 8 bases lining up with TRBD1. V shed 6 bases and J 2 bases; nucleotides not matched to a gene: 6. Germline CDR1 and CDR2: SGHTA and FQGNSA. There are 16 residues in the CDR3. CDR3 sequence reads: CASSPQGGAYNSPLHF. CDR3 bases: TGTGCCAGCAGTCCACAGGGGGGGGCCTATAATTCACCCCTCCACTTT.

The CDR3 loop reads CSIRDRGATDTQYF. CDR3 sequence (DNA): TGCAGCATTAGGGACAGGGGCGCCACAGATACGCAGTATTTT. V and J are TRBV29-1 and TRBJ2-3, with TRBD1 identical over 10 bases. The V segment lost 8 bases and the J segment 2 bases; nucleotides outside the gene matches: 7. CDR3 size: 14 residues. Germline V CDR1 and CDR2: SQVTM, ANQGSEA.

The V call is TRBV4-2, the J call TRBJ1-6; unclear D gene. The CDR3 is 14 residues long. Looked up from germline, CDR1 is LGHNA and CDR2 is YNFKEQ. The ends were cut back, 5 bases at V and 5 bases at J, with 10 bases in the middle. CDR3 in DNA: TGTGCCAGCAGCAGGGATTTGGATAATTCACCCCTCCACTTT. Protein sequence: CASSRDLDNSPLHF.

CDR3 coding DNA: TGTGCCAGCAGCTTAGGTGTTTTGTGGGACGAGCAGTACTTC. Its translation: CASSLGVLWDEQYF. The chain combines TRBV7-2 with TRBJ2-7; no firm D call. V was clipped by 1 base and J by 5 bases, with 12 bases between them. The germline V gene has CDR1 SGHTA and CDR2 FQGNSA. The CDR3 is made up of 14 amino acids.

This clonotype was recorded at least ten times. The chain is built from TRBV29-1 and TRBJ1-4; tentative D call: TRBD1 (5 bases). CDR3 length equals 13 residues. Germline CDR1 and CDR2: SQVTM and ANQGSEA. V was cut by 4 bases and J by 2 bases, with 8 bases left in between. The DNA of the CDR3 is TGCAGCGTTGGGGGCCACACTAATGAAAAACTGTTTTTT. Its protein is CSVGGHTNEKLFF.

The sample holds a few counts of this clonotype. The chain is built from TRBV2 and TRBJ2-1; D not certain. CDR3 length: 13 amino acids. The germline V and J ends were trimmed by 5 bases and 6 bases, with 11 bases remaining between them. CDR1 and CDR2 (germline): SNHLY, FYNNEI. For the CDR3, the DNA is TGTGCCAGCAGTCCTACTGTGGGCAATGAGCAGTTCTTC. Translation: CASSPTVGNEQFF.

This clonotype was counted between two and nine times. This chain connects TRBV12-3 or TRBV12-4 to TRBJ1-6, with TRBD1 as a possible D gene (6 bases). The V end lost 2 bases, the J end lost 7 bases, and 6 bases lay between the germline ends. The CDR3 has 13 amino acids. CDR3 sequence reads: CASSLQGNSPLHF. For the CDR3, the DNA is TGTGCCAGCAGTTTACAGGGGAATTCACCCCTCCACTTT.

This clonotype was observed many times. This sequence joins TRBV29-1 and TRBJ1-2; D is possibly TRBD1 (5 bases). Germline assignment: CDR1 SQVTM and CDR2 ANQGSEA. This CDR3 is built from 13 residues. V was cut by 7 bases and J by 6 bases, with 18 bases left in between. The CDR3 DNA is TGCAGCGCCGGGCGGCAGGGAATTGATGGCTACACCTTC. This gives the protein CSAGRQGIDGYTF.

The gene calls are TRBV7-9 and TRBJ1-1; 11 bases line up with TRBD1. The CDR3 is 15 amino acids. CDR1 and CDR2 (germline): SEHNR, FQNEAQ (reference sequence). The V gene end was trimmed by 4 bases and the J gene end by 2 bases; junction bases not matched to a gene: 3. In DNA form, the CDR3 reads TGTGCCAGCAGCTGGACAGGGGGCCGTAACACTGAAGCTTTCTTT. The encoded protein is CASSWTGGRNTEAFF.

There are a few counts of this clonotype. V and J are TRBV5-6 and TRBJ2-3, with 9 bases matching TRBD2. With 5 bases clipped from V and 3 bases from J, the junction kept 4 bases outside the gene matches. Germline lookup yields CDR1 SGHDT and CDR2 YYEEEE. CDR3 size: 14 residues. The CDR3 DNA sequence: TGTGCCAGCAGACAAAGCGGGGGGACAGATACGCAGTATTTT. Encoded protein: CASRQSGGTDTQYF. Looking up the rest from reference TRBV5-6 and TRBJ2-3 gives the full variable domain: DAGVTQSPTHLIKTRGQQVTLRCSPKSGHDTVSWYQQALGQGPQFIFQYYEEEERQRGNFPDRFSGHQFPNYSSELNVNALLLGDSALYLCASRQSGGTDTQYFGPGTRLTVL.

This clonotype was recorded at least ten times. The chain is built from TRBV4-2 and TRBJ2-7, with 8 bases matching TRBD1. CDR1 is LGHNA, CDR2 YNFKEQ, per germline. Germline trimming cut 3 bases from V and 7 bases from J; bases unmatched to any gene: 11. The CDR3 is 15 amino acids. CDR3 sequence: CASSQGQGAPGEQYF. In DNA, the CDR3 is TGTGCCAGCAGCCAGGGTCAGGGGGCCCCCGGGGAGCAGTACTTC.

This clonotype was seen many times. The rearrangement joins TRBV12-5 to TRBJ2-5, with D hard to call. The CDR3 loop spans 14 amino acids. Germline V CDR1 and CDR2: LGHNT, FRNRAP. Trimming removed 1 base from V and 2 bases from J, with 8 bases in between. CDR3 nucleotides: TGTGCTAGTGGTTTGGGACTCACACAAGAGACCCAGTACTTC. Amino acid sequence: CASGLGLTQETQYF.

This clonotype was recorded many times. J is TRBJ1-3 and V is TRBV21-1. TRBV21-1 corresponds to a pseudogene. This CDR3 spans 17 amino acids. Here the CDR3 DNA reads TGTGCCAGCAGCAAAGCGCATGGCATTTATGACGGAAACACCATATATTTT. Translated, it gives CASSKAHGIYDGNTIYF.

This clonotype was found a few times. The chain recombines TRBV20-1 with TRBJ2-7, with D perhaps TRBD2 (7 bases). Trimming removed 0 bases from V and 10 bases from J, with 19 bases in between. Germline-derived CDR1 and CDR2 are DFQATT and SNEGSKA (reference sequence). The CDR3 is 14 amino acids. CDR3 nucleotides: TGCAGTGCTAGAGATAGGCGGGGGCCAGAACGCCAGTACTTC. Translated, it gives CSARDRRGPERQYF.

This clonotype was observed at least ten times. The chain combines TRBV2 with TRBJ2-3; 7 bases are shared with TRBD1. The V gene's germline CDR1 is SNHLY and CDR2 FYNNEI. This CDR3 spans 16 amino acids. Germline trimming cut 5 bases from V and 2 bases from J; bases unmatched to any gene: 10. The CDR3 loop is CASSKEDRSFTDTQYF. The CDR3 coding sequence is TGTGCCAGCAGTAAAGAGGACAGGTCCTTCACAGATACGCAGTATTTT.

Many counts were recorded for this clonotype. The chain is built from TRBV19 and TRBJ2-5; possibly TRBD2 for D (5 bases). The CDR3 runs to 15 residues. Germline-derived CDR1 and CDR2 are LNHDA and SQIVND (reference sequence). Trimming cost V 2 bases and J 5 bases, with 15 bases left between them. In nucleotides, the CDR3 is TGTGCCAGTAGTATATCCGCCACTAGAATGGAGACCCAGTACTTC. It encodes CASSISATRMETQYF.

At least ten counts were recorded for this clonotype. V and J are TRBV7-2 and TRBJ2-1, with 11 positions matching TRBD2. The CDR3 sequence is 16 residues long. Germline CDR1 SGHTA, CDR2 FQGNSA. V was clipped by 5 bases and J by 4 bases; unmatched bases: 7. CDR3 loop: CASSQHSGGAYNEQFF. The DNA of the CDR3 is TGTGCCAGCAGCCAACATAGCGGGGGGGCGTACAATGAGCAGTTCTTC.

This clonotype occurred many times. This chain joins TRBV18 and TRBJ2-3; the D gene could be TRBD1 or TRBD2 (5 bases each). CDR1 is KGHSH, CDR2 LQKENI, per germline. The CDR3 runs 14 residues. Trimming took 3 bases from V and 1 from J, leaving 8 bases between them. The CDR3, as DNA: TGTGCCAGCTCACCTCAGGGACGCACAGATACGCAGTATTTT. Protein product: CASSPQGRTDTQYF. Filled out from reference TRBV18 and TRBJ2-3, the complete variable domain reads NAGVMQNPRHLVRRRGQEARLRCSPMKGHSHVYWYRQLPEEGLKFMVYLQKENIIDESGMPKERFSAEFPKEGPSILRIQQVVRGDSAAYFCASSPQGRTDTQYFGPGTRLTVL.

This clonotype occurred a few times. A read error may account for a junction end that differs from germline. The genes are TRBV7-7 and TRBJ2-2, with TRBD2 as a possible D gene (6 bases). Germline V lookup: CDR1 SSHAT, CDR2 FNYEAQ (reference sequence). This CDR3 is 14 amino acids long. DNA of the CDR3: TGTGCTAGCAGCTTAGCGGTAATCACCGGGGAGCTGTTTTTT. Its protein is CASSLAVITGELFF.

With regard to this clonotype: This may be a read error, as it is one base from a much larger clone. The rearrangement joins TRBV3-1 to TRBJ2-2; possible D gene TRBD2, 6 bases. Trimming left V 3 bases short and J 10 bases short, with 18 bases between. The CDR3 is 15 amino acids. Germline lookup yields CDR1 LGHDT and CDR2 YNNKEL (reference sequence). CDR3 in amino acids: CASSQSSRDSEELFF. The DNA of the CDR3 is TGTGCCAGCAGCCAGAGTTCCCGGGACTCTGAGGAGCTGTTTTTT.